The sequence of this T cell receptor (beta chain) was determined in a study of blood T cell repertoires in COVID-19. The overall study: The United States, Italy and Spain supplied acute and convalescent COVID-19 samples. T cells, B-cell-depleted T cells, or PBMCs provided the cDNA or gDNA that served as material.

The Seattle patients joined while their infection was active and were tracked longitudinally afterward. In the original analysis: Cell counts per sample came from amplifying reference gene primers. The repertoire was sequenced with immunoSEQ multiplex PCR; TCRdb's copy has only in-frame clones and lacks some. V, J and clone size are taken as reported in that table, and D and trimming were inferred from the DNA itself. The sample includes some 320,000 clones, just under 90% of them seen just once. This CDR3 has 14 residues. Germline assignment: CDR1 SGHTA and CDR2 FQGNSA. J gave up 0 bases and V 8 bases, and 4 bases lay outside the gene matches.

The specimen was peripheral blood. The V and J genes are TRBV7-2 and TRBJ2-1, with 7 bases that match TRBD2. The sequence was obtained from a woman between 25 and 40 years old with COVID-19, enrolled during active disease. CDR3 amino acids: CASLGLSSYNEQFF. The CDR3 DNA reads TGTGCCAGCTTGGGACTAAGCTCCTACAATGAGCAGTTCTTC.